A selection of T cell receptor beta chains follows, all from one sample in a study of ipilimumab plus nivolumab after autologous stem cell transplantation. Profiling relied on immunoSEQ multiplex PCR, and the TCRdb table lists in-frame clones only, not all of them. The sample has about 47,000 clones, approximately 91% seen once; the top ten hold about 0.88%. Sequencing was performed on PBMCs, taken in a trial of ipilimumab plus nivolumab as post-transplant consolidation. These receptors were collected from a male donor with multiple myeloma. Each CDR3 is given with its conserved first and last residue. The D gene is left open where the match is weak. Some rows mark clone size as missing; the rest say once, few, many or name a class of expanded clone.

CDR3nt: TGTGCCAGCAGCCCCCAGGGTGGAAACACCATATATTTT
CDR3aa: CASSPQGGNTIYF
d_gene: NA
v_gene: TRBV7-2
abundance: NA
j_gene: TRBJ1-3

CDR3nt: TGTGCCAGCAGCCTTACTGGGAGCTCCTACAATGAGCAGTTCTTC
CDR3aa: CASSLTGSSYNEQFF
d_gene: NA
v_gene: TRBV5-6
abundance: NA
j_gene: TRBJ2-1

CDR3nt: TGTGCCAGCAGCTTGAGGGGGGGGACTGAAGCTTTCTTT
CDR3aa: CASSLRGGTEAFF
d_gene: NA
v_gene: TRBV11-2
abundance: NA
j_gene: TRBJ1-1

CDR3nt: TGTGCCAGCAGTTACTCACCCGGGGAGTGGGCCGGGGAGCTGTTTTTT
CDR3aa: CASSYSPGEWAGELFF
d_gene: NA
v_gene: TRBV6-5
abundance: NA
j_gene: TRBJ2-2

CDR3nt: TGTGCCAGCAGCACGGGACAAATTAACACTGAAGCTTTCTTT
CDR3aa: CASSTGQINTEAFF
d_gene: NA
v_gene: TRBV9
abundance: few
j_gene: TRBJ1-1

CDR3nt: TGCGCCAGCAGCGCACAGGGTTTCACACTCTACGAGCAGTACTTC
CDR3aa: CASSAQGFTLYEQYF
d_gene: NA
v_gene: TRBV5-1
abundance: NA
j_gene: TRBJ2-7

CDR3nt: TGTGCCAGTAGTATAGTTACGGGGGATGACGGCTACACCTTC
CDR3aa: CASSIVTGDDGYTF
d_gene: NA
v_gene: TRBV19
abundance: once
j_gene: TRBJ1-2

CDR3nt: TGTGCCAGCAGCCCAGGGACAGGCGCCAGAAAACTGTTTTTT
CDR3aa: CASSPGTGARKLFF
d_gene: TRBD1
v_gene: TRBV14
abundance: once
j_gene: TRBJ1-4

CDR3nt: TGTGCCAGCAGCCGGGACAGGGGGCGCGGGAACACTGAAGCTTTCTTT
CDR3aa: CASSRDRGRGNTEAFF
d_gene: TRBD1
v_gene: TRBV5-4
abundance: NA
j_gene: TRBJ1-1

CDR3nt: TGTGCCAGCAGTTCGACGACAGGGCGACTCAACACTGAAGCTTTCTTT
CDR3aa: CASSSTTGRLNTEAFF
d_gene: TRBD1
v_gene: TRBV27
abundance: NA
j_gene: TRBJ1-1

CDR3nt: TGTGCCAGCAGTTACTCGGGCGGGTGGCCCCTCCACTTT
CDR3aa: CASSYSGGWPLHF
d_gene: NA
v_gene: TRBV6-5
abundance: NA
j_gene: TRBJ1-6

CDR3nt: TGTGCCAGCAGCTTAGTGGATAGACGGCAGTTCTTC
CDR3aa: CASSLVDRRQFF
d_gene: NA
v_gene: TRBV7-2
abundance: NA
j_gene: TRBJ2-1

CDR3nt: TGTGCCAGCAGCGTAGGACAGGGGAACACTGAAGCTTTCTTT
CDR3aa: CASSVGQGNTEAFF
d_gene: TRBD1
v_gene: TRBV9
abundance: NA
j_gene: TRBJ1-1

CDR3nt: TGTGCCAGCAGCTTAGTAGGGTTAGCCAAAAACATTCAGTACTTC
CDR3aa: CASSLVGLAKNIQYF
d_gene: NA
v_gene: TRBV7-2
abundance: NA
j_gene: TRBJ2-4

CDR3nt: TGTGCCAGCAGCTTAGGGTGGGGGTACCAAGAGACCCAGTACTTC
CDR3aa: CASSLGWGYQETQYF
d_gene: NA
v_gene: TRBV7-6
abundance: NA
j_gene: TRBJ2-5

CDR3nt: TGTGCCAGCTTAGATTTAACAGGGGTGGCTTTCTTT
CDR3aa: CASLDLTGVAFF
d_gene: TRBD1
v_gene: TRBV18
abundance: once
j_gene: TRBJ1-1

CDR3nt: TGTGCCAGTCTGGGGGACGCTAGCACAGATACGCAGTATTTT
CDR3aa: CASLGDASTDTQYF
d_gene: NA
v_gene: TRBV2
abundance: NA
j_gene: TRBJ2-3

CDR3nt: TGCGCCAGCAGTGGGTCGCGGAACGACGAGCAGTACTTC
CDR3aa: CASSGSRNDEQYF
d_gene: NA
v_gene: TRBV10-1
abundance: NA
j_gene: TRBJ2-7

CDR3nt: TGTGCCATCAGCTCCGAAAATTCACCCCTCCACTTT
CDR3aa: CAISSENSPLHF
d_gene: NA
v_gene: TRBV10-3
abundance: once
j_gene: TRBJ1-6

CDR3nt: TGTGCCAGCAGTCTCCTGGGGCTGGGCACCGGGGAGCTGTTTTTT
CDR3aa: CASSLLGLGTGELFF
d_gene: NA
v_gene: TRBV6-1
abundance: NA
j_gene: TRBJ2-2

CDR3nt: TGTGCCAGCAGCTTAGCGGGGGAAGATACGCAGTATTTT
CDR3aa: CASSLAGEDTQYF
d_gene: NA
v_gene: TRBV7-2
abundance: NA
j_gene: TRBJ2-3

CDR3nt: TGTGCCAGCAGTGTCGAAGGAGGCGGGGAGCTGTTTTTT
CDR3aa: CASSVEGGGELFF
d_gene: NA
v_gene: TRBV6-1
abundance: NA
j_gene: TRBJ2-2

CDR3nt: TGTGCCAGCTCACCAAGTATAGGGGGCCAAGAGACCCAGTACTTC
CDR3aa: CASSPSIGGQETQYF
d_gene: NA
v_gene: TRBV18
abundance: NA
j_gene: TRBJ2-5

CDR3nt: TGTGCCAGCAGCCAAGATGTGCGCAGCGGGGGTCGATCCTACAATGAGCAGTTCTTC
CDR3aa: CASSQDVRSGGRSYNEQFF
d_gene: TRBD2
v_gene: TRBV4-2
abundance: once
j_gene: TRBJ2-1

CDR3nt: TGTGCCAGCAGCGTAGTATCCAGGGGGGGCGAGCAGTACTTC
CDR3aa: CASSVVSRGGEQYF
d_gene: NA
v_gene: TRBV9
abundance: NA
j_gene: TRBJ2-7

CDR3nt: TGTGCCAGCAGCGTAGGGACTAGCGGGACCTATGAGCAGTTCTTC
CDR3aa: CASSVGTSGTYEQFF
d_gene: TRBD2
v_gene: TRBV5-4
abundance: NA
j_gene: TRBJ2-1

CDR3nt: TGCAGTGCTAGGGGAGGGGGCGAGCAGTACTTC
CDR3aa: CSARGGGEQYF
d_gene: NA
v_gene: TRBV20-1
abundance: once
j_gene: TRBJ2-7

CDR3nt: TGTGCCAGCTCACCACCGGGCCCGAGCTCCTACAATGAGCAGTTCTTC
CDR3aa: CASSPPGPSSYNEQFF
d_gene: NA
v_gene: TRBV18
abundance: once
j_gene: TRBJ2-1

CDR3nt: TGTGCCAGCAGCTTGGGAGGGACAGGGATCTCTGGGGCCAACGTCCTGACTTTC
CDR3aa: CASSLGGTGISGANVLTF
d_gene: TRBD1
v_gene: TRBV7-3
abundance: NA
j_gene: TRBJ2-6

CDR3nt: TGTGCCAGCAGAGGGAAGAGTGAAGAGACCCAGTACTTC
CDR3aa: CASRGKSEETQYF
d_gene: NA
v_gene: TRBV11-3
abundance: NA
j_gene: TRBJ2-5

CDR3nt: TGTGCCAGCAGCTTCGGGGAACGCACCGGGGAGCTGTTTTTT
CDR3aa: CASSFGERTGELFF
d_gene: NA
v_gene: TRBV7-8
abundance: NA
j_gene: TRBJ2-2

CDR3nt: TGTGCCAGCAGTCGGGACATCGCGAACACCGGGGAGCTGTTTTTT
CDR3aa: CASSRDIANTGELFF
d_gene: NA
v_gene: TRBV6-5
abundance: NA
j_gene: TRBJ2-2

CDR3nt: TGTGCCAGCAGCTTTGGGGGGGCTGATTACGAGCAGTACTTC
CDR3aa: CASSFGGADYEQYF
d_gene: NA
v_gene: TRBV7-2
abundance: NA
j_gene: TRBJ2-7

CDR3nt: TGTGCCAGCAGCTCAACCGACTACGAGCAGTACTTC
CDR3aa: CASSSTDYEQYF
d_gene: NA
v_gene: TRBV5-4
abundance: NA
j_gene: TRBJ2-7

CDR3nt: TGTGCCAGCAGCTCCCACGGTGGGGTGAGGACAGATACGCAGTATTTT
CDR3aa: CASSSHGGVRTDTQYF
d_gene: NA
v_gene: TRBV9
abundance: NA
j_gene: TRBJ2-3

CDR3nt: TGTGCCAGCAGTGAAATCCTTAGGCTCGAGCAGTACTTC
CDR3aa: CASSEILRLEQYF
d_gene: NA
v_gene: TRBV2
abundance: once
j_gene: TRBJ2-7

CDR3nt: TGTGCCAGCAGTGTGACGGGTTGGACCGGGGAGCTGTTTTTT
CDR3aa: CASSVTGWTGELFF
d_gene: NA
v_gene: TRBV25-1
abundance: NA
j_gene: TRBJ2-2

CDR3nt: TGTGCCAGCAGTAGGGCGGGGGCGCGGGACGAGCAGTACTTC
CDR3aa: CASSRAGARDEQYF
d_gene: NA
v_gene: TRBV6-5
abundance: NA
j_gene: TRBJ2-7

CDR3nt: TGTGCCAGCGGATTAGCGGGGTCCCGCTCCTACAATGAGCAGTTCTTC
CDR3aa: CASGLAGSRSYNEQFF
d_gene: TRBD2
v_gene: TRBV7-9
abundance: once
j_gene: TRBJ2-1

CDR3nt: TGTGCCAGCAGCGTGATGGGGGGGGGCACAGATACGCAGTATTTT
CDR3aa: CASSVMGGGTDTQYF
d_gene: TRBD2
v_gene: TRBV9
abundance: few
j_gene: TRBJ2-3

CDR3nt: TGTGCCAGCAGCCCTAGACAGGTTCCTGGTGAAAAACTGTTTTTT
CDR3aa: CASSPRQVPGEKLFF
d_gene: NA
v_gene: TRBV7-6
abundance: NA
j_gene: TRBJ1-4

CDR3nt: TGTGCCAGCAGCCTTGGCAGGGGAGACTATGGCTACACCTTC
CDR3aa: CASSLGRGDYGYTF
d_gene: NA
v_gene: TRBV9
abundance: NA
j_gene: TRBJ1-2

CDR3nt: TGTGCCAGCAGAAGACAGGGCCCCACAGATACGCAGTATTTT
CDR3aa: CASRRQGPTDTQYF
d_gene: NA
v_gene: TRBV21-1
abundance: NA
j_gene: TRBJ2-3

CDR3nt: TGTGCCATCAGGCCCCAACCCGGGACTAGCGGTAACAATGAGCAGTTCTTC
CDR3aa: CAIRPQPGTSGNNEQFF
d_gene: TRBD2
v_gene: TRBV10-3
abundance: NA
j_gene: TRBJ2-1

CDR3nt: TGCGCCAGCAGGGGGGTTCCCGGGGGATCTAGCTACACCTTC
CDR3aa: CASRGVPGGSSYTF
d_gene: NA
v_gene: TRBV5-1
abundance: NA
j_gene: TRBJ1-2

CDR3nt: TGTGCCAGCAGCTCCGGGTCGCGGGGGAGAGCTTTCTTT
CDR3aa: CASSSGSRGRAFF
d_gene: NA
v_gene: TRBV11-1
abundance: NA
j_gene: TRBJ1-1

CDR3nt: TGTGCCAGCAGGAAGACAGGGGTGAACTATGGCTACACCTTC
CDR3aa: CASRKTGVNYGYTF
d_gene: TRBD1
v_gene: TRBV28
abundance: NA
j_gene: TRBJ1-2

CDR3nt: TGTGCCAGCTCACTTTCCCCGGGACAGAATAGCAATCAGCCCCAGCATTTT
CDR3aa: CASSLSPGQNSNQPQHF
d_gene: TRBD1
v_gene: TRBV18
abundance: NA
j_gene: TRBJ1-5

CDR3nt: TGTGCCATCAGCGGAGGAGAGCGGGGCTCGCTCAATGAGCAGTTCTTC
CDR3aa: CAISGGERGSLNEQFF
d_gene: TRBD2
v_gene: TRBV10-3
abundance: NA
j_gene: TRBJ2-1

CDR3nt: TGCGCCAGCAGCCTCTTTGACAGGCCATCTCATAATTCACCCCTCCACTTT
CDR3aa: CASSLFDRPSHNSPLHF
d_gene: NA
v_gene: TRBV4-1
abundance: NA
j_gene: TRBJ1-6

CDR3nt: TGTGCCAGCAGTCACGGGCTGTTGGGGGAGCAGTACTTC
CDR3aa: CASSHGLLGEQYF
d_gene: NA
v_gene: TRBV6-6
abundance: NA
j_gene: TRBJ2-7

CDR3nt: TGTGCCAGCAGCGACTTGGGACCGGCGGGGGATACGCAGTATTTT
CDR3aa: CASSDLGPAGDTQYF
d_gene: NA
v_gene: TRBV9
abundance: NA
j_gene: TRBJ2-3

CDR3nt: TGTGCCAGCAGTTACTCTCCCCCGTGGTCCGAGCAGTACTTC
CDR3aa: CASSYSPPWSEQYF
d_gene: NA
v_gene: TRBV6-6
abundance: NA
j_gene: TRBJ2-7

CDR3nt: TGTGCCTGGAGCGTCGGGGGGGGGCTCTACGAGCAGTACTTC
CDR3aa: CAWSVGGGLYEQYF
d_gene: TRBD2
v_gene: TRBV30
abundance: NA
j_gene: TRBJ2-7

CDR3nt: TGCAGCGCCGGCGTTAATACGCAGTATTTT
CDR3aa: CSAGVNTQYF
d_gene: NA
v_gene: TRBV29-1
abundance: few
j_gene: TRBJ2-3